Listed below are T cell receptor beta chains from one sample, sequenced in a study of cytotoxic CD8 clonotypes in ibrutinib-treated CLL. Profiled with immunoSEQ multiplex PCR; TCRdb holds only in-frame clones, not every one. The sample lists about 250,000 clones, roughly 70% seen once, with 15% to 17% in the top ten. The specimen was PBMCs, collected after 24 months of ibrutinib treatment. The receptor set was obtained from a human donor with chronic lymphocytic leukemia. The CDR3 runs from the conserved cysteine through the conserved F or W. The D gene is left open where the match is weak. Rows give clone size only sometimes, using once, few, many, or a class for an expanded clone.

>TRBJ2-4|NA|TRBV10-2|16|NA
CASSEDLSGAKNIQYF
TGCGCCAGCAGTGAGGACCTAAGTGGGGCCAAAAACATTCAGTACTTC
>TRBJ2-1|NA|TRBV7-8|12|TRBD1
CASSNDHRGQFF
TGTGCCAGCAGCAACGATCACAGGGGGCAGTTCTTC
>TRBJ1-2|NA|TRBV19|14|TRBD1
CASNPTGWNYGYTF
TGTGCCAGTAATCCGACAGGGTGGAACTATGGCTACACCTTC
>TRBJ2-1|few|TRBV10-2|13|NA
CASSDQRYNEQFF
TGCGCCAGCAGTGATCAGAGGTACAATGAGCAGTTCTTC
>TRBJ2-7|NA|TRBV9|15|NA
CASSVAPASPYEQYF
TGTGCCAGCAGCGTAGCCCCAGCTAGTCCCTACGAGCAGTACTTC
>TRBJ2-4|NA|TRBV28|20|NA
CASSFWDGLPKIQAKNIQYF
TGTGCCAGCAGTTTCTGGGACGGACTACCGAAAATACAAGCCAAAAACATTCAGTACTTC
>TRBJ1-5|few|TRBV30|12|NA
CAWSNSNQPQHF
TGTGCCTGGAGTAATAGCAATCAGCCCCAGCATTTT
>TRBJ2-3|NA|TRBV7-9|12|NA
CASSTSTDTQYF
TGTGCCAGCAGCACCTCCACAGATACGCAGTATTTT
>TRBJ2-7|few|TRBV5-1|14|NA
CASSVATTGAEQYF
TGCGCCAGCAGCGTCGCAACGACAGGTGCCGAGCAGTACTTC
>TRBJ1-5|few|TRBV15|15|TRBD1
CATSSYRGNNQPQHF
TGTGCCACCAGCAGTTACAGGGGCAACAATCAGCCCCAGCATTTT
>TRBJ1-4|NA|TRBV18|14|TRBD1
CASSRDRGGEKLFF
TGTGCCAGCTCACGTGACAGGGGTGGTGAAAAACTGTTTTTT
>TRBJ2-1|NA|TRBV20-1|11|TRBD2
CSEGGRNEQFF
TGCAGTGAGGGAGGGAGGAATGAGCAGTTCTTC
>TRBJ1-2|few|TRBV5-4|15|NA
CASSADGGRFYGYTF
TGTGCCAGCAGCGCCGACGGCGGTAGATTCTATGGCTACACCTTC
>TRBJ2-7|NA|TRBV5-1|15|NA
CASSLGGTGPYEQYF
TGCGCCAGCAGCCTGGGTGGGACGGGCCCCTACGAGCAGTACTTC
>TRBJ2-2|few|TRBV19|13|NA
CASSIRQTGELFF
TGTGCCAGTAGTATTAGACAGACCGGGGAGCTGTTTTTT
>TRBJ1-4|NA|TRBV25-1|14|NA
CASSESATNEKLFF
TGTGCCAGCAGTGAATCCGCAACTAATGAAAAACTGTTTTTT